The clone carrying this TCR beta chain was recorded a few times. Its ends do not fully match the called genes, so a read error is possible. TCR beta libraries were built from RNA through three nested multiplex PCR rounds using modified ARM-PCR. Each CDR3 protein is one row after TCRdb ran MiXCR on the multiplex PCR reads. The sample carries some 10,000 distinct CDR3 sequences, roughly 70% recorded once. The data originate from a study of tumor-infiltrating lymphocytes in glioblastoma multiforme. The germline V gene encodes CDR1 LGHNA and CDR2 YNFKEQ. The length of the CDR3 is 18 residues. Sequencing used brain tumor tissue. The J gene is TRBJ2-3, the V gene TRBV4-2, with TRBD2 matching 13 bases. This sequence originates from a male donor with glioblastoma. CDR3 residues: CASSPRTSGRKSTNTQYF. The CDR3 DNA sequence: TGTGCCAGCAGCCCCCGGACTAGCGGGAGAAAGAGCACAAATACGCAGTATTTT.